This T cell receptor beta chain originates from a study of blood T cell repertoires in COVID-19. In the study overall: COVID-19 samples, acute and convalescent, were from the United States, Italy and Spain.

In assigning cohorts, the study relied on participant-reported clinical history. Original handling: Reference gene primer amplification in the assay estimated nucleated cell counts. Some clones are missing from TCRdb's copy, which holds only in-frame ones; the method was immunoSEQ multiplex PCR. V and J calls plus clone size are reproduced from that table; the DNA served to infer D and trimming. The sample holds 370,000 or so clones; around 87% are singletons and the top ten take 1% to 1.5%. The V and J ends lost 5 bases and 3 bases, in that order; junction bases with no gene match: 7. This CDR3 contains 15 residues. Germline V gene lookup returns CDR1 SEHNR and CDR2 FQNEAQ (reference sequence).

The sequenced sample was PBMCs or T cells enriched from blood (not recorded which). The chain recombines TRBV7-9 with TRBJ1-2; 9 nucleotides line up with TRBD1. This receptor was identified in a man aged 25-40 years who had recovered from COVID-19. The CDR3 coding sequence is TGTGCCAGCAGCGAAACCGGGACAGGGCACTATGGCTACACCTTC. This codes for CASSETGTGHYGYTF.